This TCR beta chain appears in the sequencing data of a study of T cells in severe cutaneous drug reactions. Germline loops: CDR1 KGHDR, CDR2 SFDVKD. The length of the CDR3 is 12 residues. The patients sequenced had a carbamazepine-induced Stevens-Johnson syndrome or toxic epidermal necrolysis reaction. Bulk and single-cell libraries used iRepertoire multiplex PCR with TCR subtype-specific primers. TCRdb reanalyzed the multiplex PCR reads, giving one entry per CDR3 protein sequence and no DNA. Its clone listing holds approximately 5,000 distinct CDR3 sequences. This clonotype ranks as medium-sized in terms of frequency.

J is TRBJ2-1 and V is TRBV24-1; absent DNA, TCRdb's TRBD2 call cannot be checked. The clonotype comes from a human donor with a severe cutaneous adverse drug reaction. Material for sequencing was PBMCs. The CDR3 is CATSTSDDEQFF.